This T cell receptor beta chain was recovered during a study of CD8 T cells in ankylosing spondylitis. Study outcomes and limitations: In reactive arthritis synovial fluid and blood, some motif variants had been reported before. Apparently characteristic of ankylosing spondylitis blood was a TCR beta motif (under ten highly homologous variants). Enrichment of disease-linked clones was reportedly significant in matched ankylosing spondylitis synovial fluid. In peripheral blood, disease-linked CD8+ clones occurred at relatively low frequencies.

Quantitative 5'-RACE with molecular barcodes generated TCR beta libraries. One entry per CDR3 protein results from TCRdb running MiXCR on the 5' RACE reads. The table shows over 600,000 distinct CDR3 sequences, with under 20% occurring only once. A note on this clonotype: As yet, its antigen is unknown.

Germline V CDR1 and CDR2: SQVTM, ANQGSEA. V was clipped by 7 bases and J by 0 bases, with 12 bases between them. The CDR3 is made up of 14 amino acids. The receptor was isolated from a male donor with ankylosing spondylitis. The chain combines TRBV29-1 with TRBJ2-2; possibly TRBD2 for D (5 bases). The sequenced sample consisted of blood, either unsorted or a sorted T cell fraction (not recorded which). The CDR3 DNA follows: TGCAGCGCCAGACGGGGAACGAACACCGGGGAGCTGTTTTTT. Translating it yields CSARRGTNTGELFF.